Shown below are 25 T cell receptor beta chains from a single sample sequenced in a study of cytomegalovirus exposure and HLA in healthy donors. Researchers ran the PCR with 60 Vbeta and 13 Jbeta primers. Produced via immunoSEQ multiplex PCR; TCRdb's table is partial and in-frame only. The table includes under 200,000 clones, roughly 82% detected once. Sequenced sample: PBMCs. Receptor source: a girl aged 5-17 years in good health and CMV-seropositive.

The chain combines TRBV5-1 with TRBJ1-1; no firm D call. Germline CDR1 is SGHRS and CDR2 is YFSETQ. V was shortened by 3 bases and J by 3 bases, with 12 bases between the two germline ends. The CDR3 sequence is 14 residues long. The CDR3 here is CASSSMGGHTEAFF. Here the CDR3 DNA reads TGCGCCAGCAGCTCAATGGGAGGGCACACTGAAGCTTTCTTT.

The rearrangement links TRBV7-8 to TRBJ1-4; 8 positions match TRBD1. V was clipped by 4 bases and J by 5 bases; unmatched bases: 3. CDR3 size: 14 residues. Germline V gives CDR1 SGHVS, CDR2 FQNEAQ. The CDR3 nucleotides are TGTGCCAGCAGCTGGACAGGGAAGAATGAAAAACTGTTTTTT. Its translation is CASSWTGKNEKLFF.

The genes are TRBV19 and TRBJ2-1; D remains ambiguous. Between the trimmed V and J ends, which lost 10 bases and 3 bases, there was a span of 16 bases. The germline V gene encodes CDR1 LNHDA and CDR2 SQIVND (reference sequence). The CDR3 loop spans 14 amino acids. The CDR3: CATRLVHYYNEQFF. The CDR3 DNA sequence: TGTGCCACCAGACTGGTACATTACTACAATGAGCAGTTCTTC.

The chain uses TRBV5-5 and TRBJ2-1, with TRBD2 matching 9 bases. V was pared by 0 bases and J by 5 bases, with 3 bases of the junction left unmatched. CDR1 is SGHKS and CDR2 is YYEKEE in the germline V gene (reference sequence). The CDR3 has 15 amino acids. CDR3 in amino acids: CASSLGLAGNNEQFF. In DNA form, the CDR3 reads TGTGCCAGCAGCTTGGGGCTAGCGGGAAACAATGAGCAGTTCTTC.

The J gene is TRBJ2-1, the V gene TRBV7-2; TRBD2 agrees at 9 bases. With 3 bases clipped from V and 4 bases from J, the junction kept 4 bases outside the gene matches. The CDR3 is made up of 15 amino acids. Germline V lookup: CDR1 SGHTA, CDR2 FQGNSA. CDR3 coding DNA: TGTGCCAGCAGCTTTGGGCTAGCGGGGTACAATGAGCAGTTCTTC. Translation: CASSFGLAGYNEQFF.

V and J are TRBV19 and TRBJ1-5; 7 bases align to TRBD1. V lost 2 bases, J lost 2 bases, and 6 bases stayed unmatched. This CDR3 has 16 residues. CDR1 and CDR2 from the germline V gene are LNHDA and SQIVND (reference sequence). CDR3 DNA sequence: TGTGCCAGTAGTATACTGACAGGGAAGGGCAATCAGCCCCAGCATTTT. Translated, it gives CASSILTGKGNQPQHF.

CDR3 sequence reads: CASSIRWGRGTYEQYF. The CDR3 region has the DNA TGTGCCAGTAGCATCCGGTGGGGCAGGGGGACCTACGAGCAGTACTTC. The chain links TRBV19 to TRBJ2-7; TRBD1 agrees at 7 bases. The length of the CDR3 is 16 residues. V trimming: 6 bases; J trimming: 2 bases; junction bases outside the gene matches: 13. From germline, CDR1 is LNHDA and CDR2 SQIVND (reference sequence).

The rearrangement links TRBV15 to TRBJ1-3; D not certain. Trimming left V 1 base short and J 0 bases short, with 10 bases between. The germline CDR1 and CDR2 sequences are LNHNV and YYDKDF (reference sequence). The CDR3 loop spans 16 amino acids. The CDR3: CATSRVPSSSGNTIYF. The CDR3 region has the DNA TGTGCCACCAGCAGAGTACCTTCGAGCTCTGGAAACACCATATATTTT.

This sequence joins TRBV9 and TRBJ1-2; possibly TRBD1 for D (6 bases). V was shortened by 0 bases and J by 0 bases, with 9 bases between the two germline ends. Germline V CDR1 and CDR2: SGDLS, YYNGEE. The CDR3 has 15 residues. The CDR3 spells CASSVGKGANYGYTF. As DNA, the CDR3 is TGTGCCAGCAGCGTAGGGAAGGGGGCTAACTATGGCTACACCTTC.

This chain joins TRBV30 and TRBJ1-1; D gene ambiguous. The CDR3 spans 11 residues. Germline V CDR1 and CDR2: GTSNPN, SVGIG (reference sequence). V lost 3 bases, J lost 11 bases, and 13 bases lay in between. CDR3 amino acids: CAWSPLNGAFF. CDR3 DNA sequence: TGTGCCTGGAGCCCACTTAACGGGGCTTTCTTT.

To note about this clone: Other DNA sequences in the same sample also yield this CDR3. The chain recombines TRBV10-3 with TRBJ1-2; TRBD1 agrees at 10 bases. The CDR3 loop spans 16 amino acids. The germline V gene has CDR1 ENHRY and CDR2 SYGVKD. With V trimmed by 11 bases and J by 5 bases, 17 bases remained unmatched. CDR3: CAARRSGTGEGYGYTF. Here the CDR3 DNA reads TGTGCCGCTCGTCGGTCTGGGACAGGGGAAGGGTATGGCTACACCTTC.

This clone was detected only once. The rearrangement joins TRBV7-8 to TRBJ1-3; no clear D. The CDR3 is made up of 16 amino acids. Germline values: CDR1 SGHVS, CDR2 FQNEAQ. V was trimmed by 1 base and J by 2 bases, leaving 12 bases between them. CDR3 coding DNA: TGTGCCAGCAGCTTAGACAACCGGGTACCTGGAAACACCATATATTTT. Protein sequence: CASSLDNRVPGNTIYF.

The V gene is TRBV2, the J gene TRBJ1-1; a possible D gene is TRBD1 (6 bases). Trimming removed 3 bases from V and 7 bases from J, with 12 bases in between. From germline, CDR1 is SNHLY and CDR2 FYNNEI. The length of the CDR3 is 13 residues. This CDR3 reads CASSDQGQDEAFF. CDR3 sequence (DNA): TGTGCCAGCAGTGACCAGGGGCAGGATGAAGCTTTCTTT.

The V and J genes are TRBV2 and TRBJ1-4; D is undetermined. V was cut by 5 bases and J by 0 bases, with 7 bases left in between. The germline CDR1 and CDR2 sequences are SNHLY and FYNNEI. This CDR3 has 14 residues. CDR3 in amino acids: CASSLPATNEKLFF. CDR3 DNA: TGTGCCAGCAGTCTACCGGCAACTAATGAAAAACTGTTTTTT.

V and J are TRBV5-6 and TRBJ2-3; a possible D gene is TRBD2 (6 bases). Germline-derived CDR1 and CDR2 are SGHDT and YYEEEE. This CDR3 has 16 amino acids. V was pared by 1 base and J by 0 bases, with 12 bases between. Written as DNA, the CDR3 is TGTGCCAGCAGCTTGTTACCCGCGGGGAGCACAGATACGCAGTATTTT. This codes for CASSLLPAGSTDTQYF.

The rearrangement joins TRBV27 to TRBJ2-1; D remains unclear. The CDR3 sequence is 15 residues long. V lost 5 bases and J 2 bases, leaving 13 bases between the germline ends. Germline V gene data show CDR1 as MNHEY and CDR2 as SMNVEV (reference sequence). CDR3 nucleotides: TGTGCCAGCAGTCTAGTTAGGTATGCCTACAATGAGCAGTTCTTC. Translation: CASSLVRYAYNEQFF.

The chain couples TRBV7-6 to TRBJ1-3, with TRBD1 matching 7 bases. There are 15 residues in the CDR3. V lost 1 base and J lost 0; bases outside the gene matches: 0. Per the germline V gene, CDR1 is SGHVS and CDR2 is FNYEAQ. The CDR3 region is CASSLGDSSGNTIYF. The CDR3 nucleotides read TGTGCCAGCAGCTTAGGGGACAGCTCTGGAAACACCATATATTTT.

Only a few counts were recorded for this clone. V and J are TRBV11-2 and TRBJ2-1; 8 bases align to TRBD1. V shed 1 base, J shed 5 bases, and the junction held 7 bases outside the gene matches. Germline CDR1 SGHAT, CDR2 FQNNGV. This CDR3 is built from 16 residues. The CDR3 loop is CASSLGATDRDNEQFF. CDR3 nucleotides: TGTGCCAGCAGCTTAGGCGCTACGGACAGGGACAATGAGCAGTTCTTC.

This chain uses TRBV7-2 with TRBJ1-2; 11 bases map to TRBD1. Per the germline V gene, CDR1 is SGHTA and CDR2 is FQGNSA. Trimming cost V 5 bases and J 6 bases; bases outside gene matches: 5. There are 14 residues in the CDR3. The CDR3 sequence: CASSNRTGGNGYTF. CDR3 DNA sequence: TGTGCCAGCAGCAACCGGACAGGGGGCAATGGCTACACCTTC.

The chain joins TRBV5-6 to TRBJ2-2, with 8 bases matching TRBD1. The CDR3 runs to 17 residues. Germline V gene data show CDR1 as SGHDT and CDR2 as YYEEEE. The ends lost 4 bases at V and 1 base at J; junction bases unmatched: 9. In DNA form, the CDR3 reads TGTGCCAGCAGCCCCACCTGGGGGACAGGGAACACCGGGGAGCTGTTTTTT. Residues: CASSPTWGTGNTGELFF. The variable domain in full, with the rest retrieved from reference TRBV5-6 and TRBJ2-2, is DAGVTQSPTHLIKTRGQQVTLRCSPKSGHDTVSWYQQALGQGPQFIFQYYEEEERQRGNFPDRFSGHQFPNYSSELNVNALLLGDSALYLCASSPTWGTGNTGELFFGEGSRLTVL.

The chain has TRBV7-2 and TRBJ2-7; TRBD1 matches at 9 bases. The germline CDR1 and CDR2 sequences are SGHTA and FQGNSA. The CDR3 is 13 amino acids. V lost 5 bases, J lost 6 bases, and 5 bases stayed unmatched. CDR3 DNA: TGTGCCAGCAGCGGGGACAGGGCTGGCGAGCAGTACTTC. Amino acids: CASSGDRAGEQYF.

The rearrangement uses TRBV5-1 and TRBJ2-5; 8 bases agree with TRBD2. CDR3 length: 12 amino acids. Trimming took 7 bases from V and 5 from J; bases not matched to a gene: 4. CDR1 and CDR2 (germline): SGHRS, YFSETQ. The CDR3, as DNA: TGCGCCAGCCGGGGGGGCGCGGAGACCCAGTACTTC. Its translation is CASRGGAETQYF.

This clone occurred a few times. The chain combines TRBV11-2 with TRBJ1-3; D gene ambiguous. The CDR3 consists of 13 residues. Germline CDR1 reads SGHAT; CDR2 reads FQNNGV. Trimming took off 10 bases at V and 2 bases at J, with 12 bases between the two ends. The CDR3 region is CATRVIAGNTIYF. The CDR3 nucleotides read TGTGCCACGAGAGTAATCGCTGGAAACACCATATATTTT.

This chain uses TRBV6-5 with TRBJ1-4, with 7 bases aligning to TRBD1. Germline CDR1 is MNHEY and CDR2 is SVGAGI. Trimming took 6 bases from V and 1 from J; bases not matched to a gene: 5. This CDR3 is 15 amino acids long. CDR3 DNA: TGTGCCAGCAGCAAGAGGGACAGAACTAATGAAAAACTGTTTTTT. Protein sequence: CASSKRDRTNEKLFF.

CDR3 region: CASSPPQGAESSTDTQYF. The DNA of the CDR3 is TGTGCCAGCAGTCCACCCCAAGGAGCGGAATCTAGCACAGATACGCAGTATTTT. The chain links TRBV28 to TRBJ2-3; TRBD2 might be the D (5 bases). V lost 5 bases, J lost 0 bases, and 21 bases lay in between. The CDR3 has 18 amino acids. Germline V lookup: CDR1 MDHEN, CDR2 SYDVKM.